Below, 8 T cell receptor beta chains from the same sample are listed, as sequenced in a study of blood T cell repertoires in COVID-19. Data came from immunoSEQ multiplex PCR; TCRdb stores just in-frame clones and leaves some out. The table lists roughly 80,000 clones, 90% of them singletons, with more than 1.5% in the top ten. The sample was peripheral blood. All receptors come from a man aged 55-75 years with acute or convalescent COVID-19.

A remark on this clone: Other DNA sequences within the sample encode an identical CDR3. This chain links TRBV19 with TRBJ1-1, with TRBD1 as a possible D gene (6 bases). The CDR3 has 13 amino acids. Germline CDR1 reads LNHDA; CDR2 reads SQIVND (reference sequence). V was clipped by 6 bases and J by 2 bases, with 10 bases between them. This CDR3 is CASRVQGNTEAFF. CDR3 bases: TGTGCCAGTAGGGTACAGGGAAACACTGAAGCTTTCTTT. Full variable domain (outside the CDR3, taken from reference TRBV19 and TRBJ1-1): DGGITQSPKYLFRKEGQNVTLSCEQNLNHDAMYWYRQDPGQGLRLIYYSQIVNDFQKGDIAEGYSVSREKKESFPLTVTSAQKNPTAFYLCASRVQGNTEAFFGQGTRLTVV.

As for this clone: At one end, the junction sequence differs from germline, possibly due to a read error. The chain couples TRBV6-5 to TRBJ2-7; 11 nucleotides match TRBD2. The CDR3 is made up of 11 amino acids. Germline lookup yields CDR1 MNHEY and CDR2 SVGAGI. The CDR3 is CASAGVSGRAF. In DNA form, the CDR3 reads TGTGCCAGCGCAGGGGTTAGCGGGAGGGCCTTC.

The chain joins TRBV6-5 to TRBJ2-5; maybe TRBD1 (6 bases). Trimming took 6 bases from V and 2 from J, leaving 10 bases between them. There are 13 residues in the CDR3. CDR1 MNHEY and CDR2 SVGAGI come from the germline V gene. CDR3 DNA sequence: TGTGCCAGCAGCCTAGGGGGTCAAGAGACCCAGTACTTC. It codes for CASSLGGQETQYF.

The rearrangement joins TRBV6-1 to TRBJ1-1, with D possibly matching TRBD1 (6 bases). The CDR3 contains 17 residues. V shed 4 bases and J shed 1 base, with 19 bases lying between them. Per germline, CDR1 MNHNS and CDR2 SASEGT. The CDR3: CASSVLRGGVRNTEAFF. The CDR3 DNA reads as TGTGCCAGCAGTGTCTTAAGAGGGGGAGTACGGAACACTGAAGCTTTCTTT.

The gene calls are TRBV9 and TRBJ2-5; D is perhaps TRBD2 (6 bases). Germline CDR1 reads SGDLS; CDR2 reads YYNGEE. V shed 0 bases and J shed 4 bases, with 16 bases lying between them. The CDR3 extends over 16 amino acids. CDR3 in DNA: TGTGCCAGCAGCGTAGCGGCCCGTCGAGCGGGAGAGACCCAGTACTTC. The encoded protein is CASSVAARRAGETQYF.

The gene calls are TRBV9 and TRBJ2-1, with TRBD1 identical over 7 bases. Per the germline V gene, CDR1 is SGDLS and CDR2 is YYNGEE. The CDR3 length is 13 residues. Written as DNA, the CDR3 is TGTGCTTCTACAGGGGCTCCCTACAATGAGCAGTTCTTC. Its protein product is CASTGAPYNEQFF.

The chain employs TRBV19 and TRBJ2-1, with D unclear. Germline loops: CDR1 LNHDA, CDR2 SQIVND (reference sequence). V gave up 5 bases and J gave up 5 bases, with 13 bases separating them. The CDR3 covers 14 residues. The CDR3 loop is CASSSPHADNEQFF. The CDR3 DNA reads as TGTGCCAGTAGTTCACCCCATGCAGACAATGAGCAGTTCTTC.

This chain connects TRBV15 to TRBJ1-5; the match to TRBD1 covers 9 bases. This CDR3 region has 14 residues. The V gene end was trimmed by 4 bases and the J gene end by 6 bases; junction bases not matched to a gene: 4. The germline V gene encodes CDR1 LNHNV and CDR2 YYDKDF (reference sequence). The CDR3 coding sequence is TGTGCCACCAGCAAGGACAGGGGTGGTCAGCCCCAGCATTTT. As protein: CATSKDRGGQPQHF. The complete variable domain, with remaining parts taken from reference TRBV15 and TRBJ1-5, reads DAMVIQNPRYQVTQFGKPVTLSCSQTLNHNVMYWYQQKSSQAPKLLFHYYDKDFNNEADTPDNFQSRRPNTSFCFLDIRSPGLGDTAMYLCATSKDRGGQPQHFGDGTRLSIL.